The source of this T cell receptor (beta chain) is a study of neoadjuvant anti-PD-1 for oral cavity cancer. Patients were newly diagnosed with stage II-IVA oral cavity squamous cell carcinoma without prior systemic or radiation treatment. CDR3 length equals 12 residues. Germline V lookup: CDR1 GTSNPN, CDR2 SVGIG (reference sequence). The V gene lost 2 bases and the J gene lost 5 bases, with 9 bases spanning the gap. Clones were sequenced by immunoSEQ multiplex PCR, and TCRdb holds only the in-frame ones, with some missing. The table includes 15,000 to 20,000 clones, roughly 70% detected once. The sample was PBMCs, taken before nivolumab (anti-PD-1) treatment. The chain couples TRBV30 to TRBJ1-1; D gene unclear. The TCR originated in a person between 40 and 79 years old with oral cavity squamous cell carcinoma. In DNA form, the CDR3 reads TGTGCCTGGAGTCCCCTGGGAACTGAAGCTTTCTTT. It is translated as CAWSPLGTEAFF.